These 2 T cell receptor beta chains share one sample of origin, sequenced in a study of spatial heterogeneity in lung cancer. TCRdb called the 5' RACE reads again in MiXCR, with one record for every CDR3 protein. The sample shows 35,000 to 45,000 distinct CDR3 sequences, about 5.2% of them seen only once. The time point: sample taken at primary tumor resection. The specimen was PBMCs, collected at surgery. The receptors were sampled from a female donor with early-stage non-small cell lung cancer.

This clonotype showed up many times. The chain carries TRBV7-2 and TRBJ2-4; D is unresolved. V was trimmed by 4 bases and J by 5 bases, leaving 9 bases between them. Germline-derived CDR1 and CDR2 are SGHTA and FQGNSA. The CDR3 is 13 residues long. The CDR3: CASSSGPENIQYF. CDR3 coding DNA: TGTGCCAGCAGCTCGGGTCCAGAAAACATTCAGTACTTC.

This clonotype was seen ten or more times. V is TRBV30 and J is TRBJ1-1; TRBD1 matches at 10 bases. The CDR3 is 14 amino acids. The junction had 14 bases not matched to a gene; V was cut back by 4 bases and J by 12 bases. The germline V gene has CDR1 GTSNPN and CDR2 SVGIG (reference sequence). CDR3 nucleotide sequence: TGTGCCTGGACCCTAGGGGGGACAGGGGTAATACCTTTCTTT. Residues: CAWTLGGTGVIPFF.